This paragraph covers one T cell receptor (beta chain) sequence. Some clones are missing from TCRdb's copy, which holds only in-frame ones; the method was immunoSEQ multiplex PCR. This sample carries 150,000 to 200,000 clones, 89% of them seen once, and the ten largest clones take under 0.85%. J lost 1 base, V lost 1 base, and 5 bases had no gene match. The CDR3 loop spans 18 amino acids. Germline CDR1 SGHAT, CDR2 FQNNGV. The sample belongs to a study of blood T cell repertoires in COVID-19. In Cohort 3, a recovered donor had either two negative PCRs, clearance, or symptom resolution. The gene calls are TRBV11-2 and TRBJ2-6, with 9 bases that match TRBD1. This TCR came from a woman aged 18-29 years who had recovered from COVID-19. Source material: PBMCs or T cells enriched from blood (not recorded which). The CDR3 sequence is CASSLGTGGVSGANVLTF. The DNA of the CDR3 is TGTGCCAGCAGCTTAGGTACAGGGGGCGTTTCTGGGGCCAACGTCCTGACTTTC.